These 29 T cell receptor beta chains came from one sample sequenced in a study of breast tumors, draining lymph nodes, adjacent tissues. In TCRdb, the multiplex PCR reads were re-called with MiXCR into one record per CDR3 protein. The data contain fewer than 150,000 distinct CDR3 sequences, around 20% of them seen just once; the ten biggest clones take up about 2%. The lymph nodes were axillary draining lymph nodes from breast cancer patients. Sequenced input: axillary lymph node tissue. Receptors originate from a female donor with breast cancer. Some clones in this sample may be carry-over from other donors' samples.

The CDR3 is CSARDAGEGLGEQYF. CDR3 bases: TGCAGTGCTAGAGATGCTGGCGAGGGACTAGGTGAGCAGTACTTC. The chain is built from TRBV20-1 and TRBJ2-7; 8 bases map to TRBD2. The CDR3 runs to 15 residues. Germline CDR1 DFQATT, CDR2 SNEGSKA (reference sequence). The J segment lost 7 bases and the V segment lost 0 bases, leaving 11 bases of the junction unmatched.

As for this clonotype: Just one base apart from a much larger clone, this may be a read error. This chain joins TRBV30 and TRBJ1-2; 10 bases match TRBD1. V lost 4 bases, J lost 6 bases, and 14 bases stayed unmatched. The germline V gene encodes CDR1 GTSNPN and CDR2 SVGIG (reference sequence). The CDR3 loop spans 16 amino acids. CDR3 protein: CAWKFGDRGSSHGYTF. CDR3 nucleotide sequence: TGTGCCTGGAAATTTGGGGACAGGGGTTCTTCCCATGGCTACACCTTC. Complete variable domain (other parts from reference TRBV30 and TRBJ1-2): SQTIHQWPATLVQPVGSPLSLECTVEGTSNPNLYWYRQAAGRGLQLLFYSVGIGQISSEVPQNLSASRPQDRQFILSSKKLLLSDSGFYLCAWKFGDRGSSHGYTFGSGTRLTVV.

This clonotype was observed many times. This chain uses TRBV7-2 with TRBJ2-1, with 9 bases identical to TRBD2. Germline CDR1 is SGHTA and CDR2 is FQGNSA. This CDR3 region has 15 residues. V shed 3 bases and J 0 bases; nucleotides not matched to a gene: 0. CDR3 residues: CASSFSGSSYNEQFF. In DNA form, the CDR3 reads TGTGCCAGCAGCTTTAGCGGGAGCTCCTACAATGAGCAGTTCTTC. Based on the CDR3 plus reference TRBV7-2 and TRBJ2-1, the full variable domain is GAGVSQSPSNKVTEKGKDVELRCDPISGHTALYWYRQSLGQGLEFLIYFQGNSAPDKSGLPSDRFSAERTGGSVSTLTIQRTQQEDSAVYLCASSFSGSSYNEQFFGPGTRLTVL.

This clonotype was observed at least ten times. The chain uses TRBV6-5 and TRBJ2-2, with TRBD1 matching 10 bases. The CDR3 length is 12 residues. The V segment lost 6 bases and the J segment 12 bases; nucleotides outside the gene matches: 4. Germline V gene data show CDR1 as MNHEY and CDR2 as SVGAGI. CDR3 in DNA: TGTGCCAGCAGGCCCGACAGGGGGCAGCTGTTTTTT. Amino acid sequence: CASRPDRGQLFF.

This clonotype was found many times. The chain uses TRBV20-1 and TRBJ2-3, with TRBD2 matching over 13 bases. V was pared by 5 bases and J by 2 bases, with 7 bases of the junction left unmatched. Germline V gene lookup returns CDR1 DFQATT and CDR2 SNEGSKA (reference sequence). The CDR3 covers 16 residues. The CDR3 DNA sequence: TGCAGTGCTGGAAGACTAGCGGGAGGCATCACAGATACGCAGTATTTT. Protein product: CSAGRLAGGITDTQYF.

This clonotype was observed many times. The gene calls are TRBV30 and TRBJ1-6; no definite D call. This CDR3 is built from 13 residues. Looked up from germline, CDR1 is GTSNPN and CDR2 is SVGIG (reference sequence). V was clipped by 5 bases and J by 4 bases, with 9 bases between them. CDR3 DNA sequence: TGTGCCTGGGGGCTAGGTTATAATTCACCCCTCCACTTT. This sequence encodes CAWGLGYNSPLHF.

This clonotype was observed at least ten times. The chain uses TRBV20-1 and TRBJ2-1; possibly TRBD2 for D (6 bases). The CDR3 has 13 residues. V lost 3 bases and J 8 bases, leaving 14 bases between the germline ends. Germline CDR1 is DFQATT and CDR2 is SNEGSKA (reference sequence). CDR3 DNA sequence: TGCAGTGCTAGTCGGGGTAGCGGCCATGAGCAGTTCTTC. This encodes CSASRGSGHEQFF.

Only a few counts were recorded for this clonotype. A much larger clone differs from this one at a single base, so this may be a read error. V gene TRBV6-1 combines with J gene TRBJ2-3; 8 bases are a match to TRBD2. Per germline, CDR1 MNHNS and CDR2 SASEGT. The CDR3 sequence is 17 residues long. With V trimmed by 8 bases and J by 2 bases, 15 bases remained unmatched. Here the CDR3 reads CASGLGLVGAFTDTQYF. As DNA, the CDR3 is TGTGCCAGCGGGCTGGGACTAGTGGGAGCTTTCACAGATACGCAGTATTTT.

Concerning this clonotype itself: This sequence may be a read error, since a much larger clone differs from it by one base. V usage is TRBV10-3 and J usage is TRBJ2-2; D ambiguous. There are 14 residues in the CDR3. Germline V gives CDR1 ENHRY, CDR2 SYGVKD. As DNA, the CDR3 is TGTGCCTTCAGCTCGACTGTGAACACCGGGGAGCTGTTTTTT. It is translated as CAFSSTVNTGELFF.

Regarding this clonotype: A read error is possible here, since a much larger clone lies one base away. The V and J genes are TRBV29-1 and TRBJ2-3, with D possibly TRBD2 on 5 matching bases. CDR1 is SQVTM, CDR2 ANQGSEA, per germline. The length of the CDR3 is 11 residues. V lost 1 base and J lost 14, with 13 bases in between. CDR3 DNA sequence: TGCAGCGTTGAAGTGGGAGCATCGCGGTATTTT. This codes for CSVEVGASRYF.

This clonotype has ten or more counts. This chain links TRBV4-2 with TRBJ2-5, with 10 bases matching TRBD2. With V trimmed by 4 bases and J by 1 base, 12 bases remained unmatched. Germline V CDR1 and CDR2: LGHNA, YNFKEQ. This CDR3 has 18 amino acids. This CDR3 reads CASSLTGGSGRSQETQYF. The CDR3 bases are TGTGCCAGCAGCCTCACCGGGGGTAGCGGGAGGTCCCAAGAGACCCAGTACTTC.

This clonotype has ten or more counts. V gene TRBV24-1 combines with J gene TRBJ2-3, with unresolved D. The CDR3 is 14 amino acids. The V gene's germline CDR1 is KGHDR and CDR2 SFDVKD. V was clipped by 2 bases and J by 1 base, with 6 bases between them. CDR3 region: CATSDSTGTDTQYF. CDR3 nucleotides: TGTGCCACCAGTGATTCGACGGGCACAGATACGCAGTATTTT.

This clonotype showed up many times. The J gene is TRBJ1-2, the V gene TRBV7-2; no clear D gene. Germline V gene sequence: CDR1 SGHTA, CDR2 FQGNSA. Deletions cut 3 bases from V and 4 bases from J, with 12 bases between. The CDR3 is 14 amino acids. The DNA for the CDR3 is TGTGCCAGCAGCTTCGTTCCGGGAGTCTATGGCTACACCTTC. This codes for CASSFVPGVYGYTF.

This clonotype was picked up many times. The chain carries TRBV15 and TRBJ1-5; D unclear. The CDR3 covers 14 residues. Trimming stripped 0 bases from V and 3 bases from J, with 6 bases between. CDR1 and CDR2 from the germline V gene are LNHNV and YYDKDF (reference sequence). The CDR3 DNA follows: TGTGCCACCAGCAGAGACAGGTACAATCAGCCCCAGCATTTT. This encodes CATSRDRYNQPQHF.

This clonotype was recorded at least ten times. J is TRBJ2-7 and V is TRBV2; D ambiguous. V gave up 6 bases and J gave up 5 bases, with 11 bases separating them. The germline V gene has CDR1 SNHLY and CDR2 FYNNEI. The CDR3 runs 12 residues. The CDR3 loop reads CASRASWDEQYF. The CDR3, as DNA: TGTGCCAGCAGGGCGTCTTGGGACGAGCAGTACTTC.

This clonotype has at least ten counts. The chain uses TRBV5-1 and TRBJ2-5, with unresolved D. Deletions cut 4 bases from V and 2 bases from J, with 9 bases between. Germline V gene sequence: CDR1 SGHRS, CDR2 YFSETQ. The CDR3 totals 13 residues. The CDR3 bases are TGCGCCAGCAGCGTGGACCAGCAAGAGACCCAGTACTTC. This translates into CASSVDQQETQYF.

This clonotype was seen many times. This chain joins TRBV19 and TRBJ2-3; D is possibly TRBD1 (5 bases). CDR3 length equals 18 residues. The V and J ends lost 7 bases and 2 bases respectively, with 25 bases between them. CDR1 is LNHDA and CDR2 is SQIVND in the germline V gene (reference sequence). The CDR3 coding sequence is TGTGCCAGTACTCGAAGGGGTGGCAGCCTACCCTCCACAGATACGCAGTATTTT. It codes for CASTRRGGSLPSTDTQYF.

V is TRBV20-1 and J is TRBJ2-4; D is ambiguous. Germline CDR1 is DFQATT and CDR2 is SNEGSKA (reference sequence). This CDR3 contains 15 residues. V was shortened by 4 bases and J by 0 bases, with 13 bases between the two germline ends. The CDR3 reads CSATINGLAKNIQYF. The DNA for the CDR3 is TGCAGTGCTACTATTAACGGATTAGCCAAAAACATTCAGTACTTC.

V and J are TRBV6-1 and TRBJ1-2; 7 bases are shared with TRBD1. The V segment lost 6 bases and the J segment 3 bases; nucleotides outside the gene matches: 7. Per the germline V gene, CDR1 is MNHNS and CDR2 is SASEGT. The length of the CDR3 is 14 residues. CDR3 nucleotide sequence: TGTGCCAGCAGCGATACTGACAGGGACTATGGCTACACCTTC. The encoded protein is CASSDTDRDYGYTF.

This clonotype has just a few counts. This may arise from a read error, as a much more abundant clone is one base away. The chain has TRBV2 and TRBJ2-7, with D maybe TRBD2 (5 bases). Germline V gene data show CDR1 as SNHLY and CDR2 as FYNNEI. The CDR3 is 15 amino acids. V was shortened by 6 bases and J by 0 bases, with 15 bases between the two germline ends. CDR3 amino acids: CASSERSAGSYEQYF. In DNA form, the CDR3 reads TGTGCCAGCAGCGAGAGATCGGCGGGCTCCTACGAGCAGTACTTC.

The rearrangement uses TRBV28 and TRBJ1-2, with D possibly matching TRBD1 (5 bases). The CDR3 runs to 15 residues. Trimming removed 5 bases at V and 4 bases at J, with 17 bases between. Germline CDR1 is MDHEN and CDR2 is SYDVKM. CDR3 sequence reads: CASSKSGNLRYGYTF. The CDR3 bases are TGTGCCAGCAGTAAATCAGGGAACCTTCGCTATGGCTACACCTTC.

A note on this clonotype: A much larger clonotype is one base distant, so this may be a read error. V gene TRBV7-2 combines with J gene TRBJ2-7; D possibly corresponds to TRBD2 (6 bases). Per the germline V gene, CDR1 is SGHTA and CDR2 is FQGNSA. CDR3 size: 14 residues. The CDR3 bases are TGTGCCAGCAGCCCCTCCCGACTAGACTACGGGCAGTACTTC. As protein: CASSPSRLDYGQYF.

This clonotype was counted ten times or more. The chain links TRBV24-1 to TRBJ1-2; TRBD1 aligns across 7 bases. The germline gives CDR1 KGHDR, CDR2 SFDVKD. The V segment lost 12 bases and the J segment 3 bases; nucleotides outside the gene matches: 12. This CDR3 has 14 amino acids. The CDR3 spells CASPIETGHYGYTF. The CDR3 DNA is TGTGCCTCACCCATCGAGACAGGGCACTATGGCTACACCTTC.

This clonotype was seen repeatedly, ten times or more. The chain links TRBV10-3 to TRBJ2-7; 12 nucleotides line up with TRBD2. CDR1 and CDR2 (germline): ENHRY, SYGVKD. The V segment lost 10 bases and the J segment 5 bases; nucleotides outside the gene matches: 9. This CDR3 has 14 residues. CDR3 DNA sequence: TGTGCCACGGAAACTAGCGGGAGGACGAACGAGCAGTACTTC. The encoded protein is CATETSGRTNEQYF.

This clonotype was counted ten times or more. V gene TRBV10-3 combines with J gene TRBJ1-2; perhaps TRBD1 as D (6 bases). Germline CDR1 and CDR2: ENHRY and SYGVKD. Trimming pared 3 bases from V and 8 bases from J, leaving 13 bases between. CDR3 length equals 13 residues. CDR3 in DNA: TGTGCCATCAGTGAAGGGGGAAAGAGCGGCTACACCTTC. This translates into CAISEGGKSGYTF.

At least ten counts were recorded for this clonotype. V and J are TRBV6-1 and TRBJ1-2; D is undetermined. Between the trimmed V and J ends, which lost 2 bases and 1 base, there was a span of 14 bases. Germline V lookup: CDR1 MNHNS, CDR2 SASEGT. This CDR3 comprises 16 residues. CDR3 amino acids: CASSELGSSFNYGYTF. CDR3 bases: TGTGCCAGCAGTGAATTGGGCAGTTCGTTTAACTATGGCTACACCTTC.

At least ten counts were recorded for this clonotype. The J gene is TRBJ2-7, the V gene TRBV6-1; 8 nucleotides line up with TRBD1. Germline V gene sequence: CDR1 MNHNS, CDR2 SASEGT. After removal of 4 bases from V and 6 bases from J, the junction contained 5 bases not matched to a gene. This CDR3 is 13 amino acids long. In DNA form, the CDR3 reads TGTGCCAGCAGTGTGTACAGGGGGAGCGAGCAGTACTTC. It encodes CASSVYRGSEQYF.

Remarks on this clonotype: A clone one base away is much larger, so this may be a read error. The rearrangement joins TRBV24-1 to TRBJ2-2; 9 nucleotides align to TRBD1. Trimming at V came to 5 bases and at J to 7 bases, leaving 10 bases not matched to a gene. Germline V CDR1 and CDR2: KGHDR, SFDVKD. There are 16 residues in the CDR3. In nucleotides, the CDR3 is TGTGCCACCAGTGCCCGCGACAGGGGGTGCTTCGGGGAGCTGTTTTTT. The encoded protein is CATSARDRGCFGELFF.

This clonotype was seen ten or more times. The V gene is TRBV28, the J gene TRBJ2-3, with 10 bases that match TRBD1. The CDR3 is 14 residues long. After removal of 5 bases from V and 6 bases from J, the junction contained 5 bases not matched to a gene. Germline-derived CDR1 and CDR2 are MDHEN and SYDVKM. In DNA form, the CDR3 reads TGTGCCAGCAGTCTAGACAGGGGGCGGGATACGCAGTATTTT. Its protein product is CASSLDRGRDTQYF. Full variable domain (rest looked up from reference TRBV28 and TRBJ2-3): DVKVTQSSRYLVKRTGEKVFLECVQDMDHENMFWYRQDPGLGLRLIYFSYDVKMKEKGDIPEGYSVSREKKERFSLILESASTNQTSMYLCASSLDRGRDTQYFGPGTRLTVL.